This is a list of T cell receptor beta chains from one sample in a study of blood T cell repertoires in COVID-19. TCRdb's table, derived via immunoSEQ multiplex PCR, lists solely in-frame clones and lacks some. This table has some 160,000 clones, around four fifths appearing once. The source material was PBMCs or T cells enriched from blood (not recorded which). All receptors derive from a woman between 40 and 55 years old who had recovered from COVID-19. Both conserved end residues are part of each CDR3. Each record gives: J gene, D gene, clone size, V gene, CDR3 DNA, CDR3 protein. The D gene is left open where the match is weak. Clone size is not always given. Where it is, it says once, few, many or a class for expanded clones.

j_gene: TRBJ2-1; d_gene: TRBD2; abundance: once; v_gene: TRBV9; CDR3nt: TGTGCCAGCAGCGTAGACACGGGACTAGCGATGGATGAGCAGTTCTTC; CDR3aa: CASSVDTGLAMDEQFF
j_gene: TRBJ2-7; d_gene: NA; abundance: NA; v_gene: TRBV3-1/TRBV3-2; CDR3nt: TGTGCCAGCACTAGAGACGGGGGTAGCGAGCAGTACTTC; CDR3aa: CASTRDGGSEQYF
j_gene: TRBJ1-2; d_gene: TRBD1; abundance: NA; v_gene: TRBV7-8; CDR3nt: TGTGCCAGCAGCCAACAGGGGGCTGGGTATGGCTACACCTTC; CDR3aa: CASSQQGAGYGYTF
j_gene: TRBJ2-3; d_gene: TRBD1; abundance: NA; v_gene: TRBV6-5; CDR3nt: TGTGCCAGCAGCCATTGGGACAGGAGCACAGATACGCAGTATTTT; CDR3aa: CASSHWDRSTDTQYF
j_gene: TRBJ1-5; d_gene: TRBD1; abundance: NA; v_gene: TRBV10-3; CDR3nt: TGTGCCATCAGTCCGGGACAGCAGAATCAGCCCCAGCATTTT; CDR3aa: CAISPGQQNQPQHF
j_gene: TRBJ1-2; d_gene: NA; abundance: NA; v_gene: TRBV19; CDR3nt: TGTGCCAGTAGTATCGGGGGATCGGCCTATGGCTACACCTTC; CDR3aa: CASSIGGSAYGYTF
j_gene: TRBJ1-1; d_gene: TRBD1; abundance: NA; v_gene: TRBV3-1/TRBV3-2; CDR3nt: TGTGCCAGCAGCCGGGTGGACAGGGACACTGAAGCTTTCTTT; CDR3aa: CASSRVDRDTEAFF
j_gene: TRBJ1-5; d_gene: TRBD1; abundance: NA; v_gene: TRBV19; CDR3nt: TGTGCCAGTAGTCCACCGACGGGACAGGCCAGCAATCAGCCCCAGCATTTT; CDR3aa: CASSPPTGQASNQPQHF
j_gene: TRBJ2-1; d_gene: TRBD2; abundance: NA; v_gene: TRBV5-1; CDR3nt: TGCGCCAGCAGCTCGGGACTAGCGGGAGGGACCTACAATGAGCAGTTCTTC; CDR3aa: CASSSGLAGGTYNEQFF
j_gene: TRBJ1-1; d_gene: NA; abundance: NA; v_gene: TRBV7-8; CDR3nt: TGTGCCAGCAGCTCAAGGAGGTACGGGGGAACTGAAGCTTTCTTT; CDR3aa: CASSSRRYGGTEAFF
j_gene: TRBJ1-4; d_gene: TRBD1; abundance: NA; v_gene: TRBV6-5; CDR3nt: TGTGCCAGCAGTTCCTCGACAGGGTTTAATGAAAAACTGTTTTTT; CDR3aa: CASSSSTGFNEKLFF
j_gene: TRBJ2-1; d_gene: TRBD2; abundance: NA; v_gene: TRBV5-4; CDR3nt: TGTGCCAGCAGCTTAGGGACTAGCGGAGAGCAGGAGCAGTTCTTC; CDR3aa: CASSLGTSGEQEQFF
j_gene: TRBJ1-2; d_gene: NA; abundance: NA; v_gene: TRBV19; CDR3nt: TGTGCCAGTAGCTACAGGGCCTATGGCTACACCTTC; CDR3aa: CASSYRAYGYTF